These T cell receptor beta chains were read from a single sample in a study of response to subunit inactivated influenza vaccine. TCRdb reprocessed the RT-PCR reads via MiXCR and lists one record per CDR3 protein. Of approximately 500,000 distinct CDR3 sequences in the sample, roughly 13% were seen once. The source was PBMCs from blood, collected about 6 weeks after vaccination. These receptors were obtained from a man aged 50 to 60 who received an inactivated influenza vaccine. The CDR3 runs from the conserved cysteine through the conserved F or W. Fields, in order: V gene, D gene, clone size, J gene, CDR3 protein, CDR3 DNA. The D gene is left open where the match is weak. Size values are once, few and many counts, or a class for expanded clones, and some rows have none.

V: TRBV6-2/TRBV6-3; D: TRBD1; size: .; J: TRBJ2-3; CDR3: CASTLTGRSDTQYF; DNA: TGTGCCAGCACGTTGACAGGGAGATCAGATACGCAGTATTTT
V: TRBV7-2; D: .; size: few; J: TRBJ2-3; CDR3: CASSALMRANTQYF; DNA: TGTGCCAGCAGCGCCCTTATGAGGGCGAATACGCAGTATTTT
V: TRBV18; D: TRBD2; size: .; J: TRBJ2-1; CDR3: CASSPPPRGGTYNEQFF; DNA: TGTGCCAGCTCACCCCCCCCGCGCGGGGGTACCTACAATGAGCAGTTCTTC
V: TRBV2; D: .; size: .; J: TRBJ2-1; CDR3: CASTLGPSSIYNEQFF; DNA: TGTGCCAGCACATTGGGGCCGTCGTCAATCTACAATGAGCAGTTCTTC
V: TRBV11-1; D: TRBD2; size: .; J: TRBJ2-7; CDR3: CASSPIGGLAATSYEQYF; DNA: TGTGCCAGCAGCCCGATAGGGGGACTAGCGGCAACCTCCTACGAGCAGTACTTC
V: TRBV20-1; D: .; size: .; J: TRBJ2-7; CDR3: CSARDPLQRNPYEQYF; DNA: TGCAGTGCTAGAGATCCCCTCCAGCGAAACCCCTACGAGCAGTACTTC
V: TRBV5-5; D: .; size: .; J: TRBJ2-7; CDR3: CASSLVWQGTYEQYF; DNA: TGTGCCAGCAGCTTAGTTTGGCAGGGGACCTACGAGCAGTACTTC
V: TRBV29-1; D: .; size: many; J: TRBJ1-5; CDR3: CSVLLVAGNQPQHF; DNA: TGCAGCGTTCTTTTGGTTGCAGGCAATCAGCCCCAGCATTTT
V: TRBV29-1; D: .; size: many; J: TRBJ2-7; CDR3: CSVEDVGNEQYF; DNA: TGCAGCGTTGAAGATGTCGGTAACGAGCAGTACTTC
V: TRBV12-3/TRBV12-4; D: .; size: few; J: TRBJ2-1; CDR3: CATRGSGVHEQFF; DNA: TGTGCCACCCGGGGCAGTGGTGTGCATGAGCAGTTCTTC
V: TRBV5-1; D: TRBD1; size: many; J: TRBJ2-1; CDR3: CASSLGQAVNEQFF; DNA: TGCGCCAGCAGCCTCGGACAGGCCGTCAATGAGCAGTTCTTC
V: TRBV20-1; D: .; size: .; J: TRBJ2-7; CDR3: CSAPPGPRREQYF; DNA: TGCAGTGCTCCTCCGGGGCCACGTCGGGAGCAGTACTTC
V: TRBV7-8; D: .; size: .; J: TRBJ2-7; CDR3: CASSLGTPGEQYF; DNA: TGTGCCAGCAGCTTAGGCACCCCTGGGGAGCAGTACTTC
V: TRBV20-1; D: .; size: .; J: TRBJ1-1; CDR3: CSARQVGTEAFF; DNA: TGCAGTGCCAGACAGGTCGGCACTGAAGCTTTCTTT
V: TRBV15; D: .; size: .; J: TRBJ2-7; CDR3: CATSRVEDYDEQYF; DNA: TGTGCCACCAGCAGAGTGGAGGACTACGACGAGCAGTACTTC
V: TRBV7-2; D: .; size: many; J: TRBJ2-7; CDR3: CASSPRVLIGDEQYF; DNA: TGTGCCAGCAGCCCCCGGGTTTTAATTGGGGACGAGCAGTACTTC
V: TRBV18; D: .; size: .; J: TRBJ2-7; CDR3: CASSPDHLEQYF; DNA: TGTGCCAGCTCACCAGACCATCTCGAGCAGTACTTC
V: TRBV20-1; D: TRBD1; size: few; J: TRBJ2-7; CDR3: CSASRQGILYEQYF; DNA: TGCAGTGCTAGCCGACAGGGAATACTCTACGAGCAGTACTTC
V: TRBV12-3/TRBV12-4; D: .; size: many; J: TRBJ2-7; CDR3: CASTARGGTSYEQYF; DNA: TGTGCCAGCACTGCCAGGGGGGGAACCTCCTACGAGCAGTACTTC
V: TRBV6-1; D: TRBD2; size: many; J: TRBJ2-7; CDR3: CASSLGTSGYYEQYF; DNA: TGTGCCAGCAGTCTCGGGACTAGCGGATATTACGAGCAGTACTTC
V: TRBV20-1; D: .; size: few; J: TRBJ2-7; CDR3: CSARTGDKYEQYF; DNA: TGCAGTGCTAGGACAGGAGATAAGTACGAGCAGTACTTC
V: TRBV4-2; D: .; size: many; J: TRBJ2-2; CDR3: CASSQDFEATGELFF; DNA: TGTGCCAGCAGCCAAGATTTTGAAGCTACCGGGGAGCTGTTTTTT
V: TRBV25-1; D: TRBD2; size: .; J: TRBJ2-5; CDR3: CASSEFGLAGAYQETQYF; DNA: TGTGCCAGCAGTGAATTTGGGCTAGCGGGGGCCTACCAAGAGACCCAGTACTTC
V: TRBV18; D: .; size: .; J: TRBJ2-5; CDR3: CASSPLPENQETQYF; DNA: TGTGCCAGCTCACCCCTTCCGGAGAACCAAGAGACCCAGTACTTC
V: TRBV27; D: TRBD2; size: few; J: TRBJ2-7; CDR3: CASSLSLASYEQYF; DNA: TGTGCCAGCAGTTTATCACTAGCGAGTTACGAGCAGTACTTC
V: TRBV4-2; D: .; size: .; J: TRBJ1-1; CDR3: CASSPDRGPAFF; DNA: TGTGCCAGCAGCCCAGATCGAGGACCAGCTTTCTTT
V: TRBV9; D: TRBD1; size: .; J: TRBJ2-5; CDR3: CASSGKLTGGAGQETQYF; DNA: TGTGCCAGCAGCGGGAAACTTACAGGGGGCGCCGGTCAAGAGACCCAGTACTTC
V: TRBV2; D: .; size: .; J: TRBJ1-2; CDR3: CASSGDNYYGYTF; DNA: TGTGCCAGCAGTGGTGACAATTACTATGGCTACACCTTC
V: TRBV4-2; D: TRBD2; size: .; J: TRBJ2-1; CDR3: CASSQETSGSSYNEQFF; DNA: TGTGCCAGCAGCCAAGAAACTAGCGGGAGCTCCTACAATGAGCAGTTCTTC
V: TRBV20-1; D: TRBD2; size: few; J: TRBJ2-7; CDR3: CSARVGEGKYF; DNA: TGCAGTGCTAGAGTCGGGGAGGGAAAGTACTTC
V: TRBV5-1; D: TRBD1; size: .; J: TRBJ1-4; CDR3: CASSGGDSRNEKLFF; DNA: TGCGCCAGCAGCGGGGGGGACAGCCGTAATGAAAAACTGTTTTTT
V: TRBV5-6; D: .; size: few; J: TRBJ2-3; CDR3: CASTVQLVGSSDTQYF; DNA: TGTGCCAGCACCGTCCAACTAGTTGGGTCTTCAGATACGCAGTATTTT
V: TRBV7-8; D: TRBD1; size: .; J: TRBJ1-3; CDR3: CASSFGTVLSGNTPHF; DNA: TGTGCCAGCAGCTTCGGGACAGTCCTCTCTGGAAACACCCCCCATTTT
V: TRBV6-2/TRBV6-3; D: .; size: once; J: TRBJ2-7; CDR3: CASSTGLVGNSYEQYF; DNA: TGTGCCAGCAGTACCGGCCTCGTAGGTAACTCCTACGAGCAGTACTTC
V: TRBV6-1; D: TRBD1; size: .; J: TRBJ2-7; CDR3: CATSRDRGFGVQYF; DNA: TGTGCCACCTCCCGGGACAGGGGTTTTGGGGTGCAGTACTTC
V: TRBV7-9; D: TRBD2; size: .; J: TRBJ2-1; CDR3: CASSLSLAGGHNEQFF; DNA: TGTGCCAGCAGCTTGTCTCTAGCGGGGGGACACAATGAGCAGTTCTTC
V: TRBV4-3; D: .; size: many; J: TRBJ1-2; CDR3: CASSQKGSAYGYTF; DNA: TGCGCCAGCAGCCAGAAAGGGTCAGCCTATGGCTACACCTTC
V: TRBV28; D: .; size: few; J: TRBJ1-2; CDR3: CASRANYGYTF; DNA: TGTGCCAGCAGGGCTAACTATGGCTACACCTTC
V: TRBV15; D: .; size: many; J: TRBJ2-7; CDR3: CATRGTSYGEQYF; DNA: TGTGCCACCAGAGGGACGTCCTACGGGGAGCAGTACTTC
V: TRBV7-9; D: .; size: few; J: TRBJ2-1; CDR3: CASSSQRTIAGF; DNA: TGTGCCAGCAGCTCCCAAAGGACCATCGCAGGCTTC
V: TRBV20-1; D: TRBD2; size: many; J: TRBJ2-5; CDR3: CSARDGSGRVGKTQYF; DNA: TGCAGTGCTAGAGATGGTAGCGGGAGGGTAGGCAAGACCCAGTACTTC